There are many counts of the clone carrying this T cell receptor beta chain. Antigen unknown. The CDR3 runs 12 residues. V lost 6 bases, J lost 8 bases, and 13 bases lay in between. Germline V lookup: CDR1 MDHEN, CDR2 SYDVKM. The library was built from roughly 400 ng RNA with molecular barcoded adaptors for alpha/delta and beta/gamma chains. TCRdb analysed the reads with MiXCR anew, one entry per CDR3 protein. This sample has 90,000 or so distinct CDR3 sequences, with around a fifth found just once. This specimen comes from a study of read filtering for tumor transcriptome and immune sequencing. Findings and limits, study-wide: Without single-read clonotypes, shared clonotype proportions correlated more between IR-seq and RNA-seq. RNA-seq captured clonotypes less deeply and reliably than IR-seq.

The sequence was obtained from a donor at least 40 years old with multiple myeloma. The sequenced material came from a population of CD138-negative cells sorted from bone marrow. The gene calls are TRBV28 and TRBJ1-1, with a tentative D call TRBD1 (6 bases). The CDR3 here is CASSIDRREAFF. In DNA form, the CDR3 reads TGTGCCAGCAGCATCGACAGGCGAGAAGCTTTCTTT.